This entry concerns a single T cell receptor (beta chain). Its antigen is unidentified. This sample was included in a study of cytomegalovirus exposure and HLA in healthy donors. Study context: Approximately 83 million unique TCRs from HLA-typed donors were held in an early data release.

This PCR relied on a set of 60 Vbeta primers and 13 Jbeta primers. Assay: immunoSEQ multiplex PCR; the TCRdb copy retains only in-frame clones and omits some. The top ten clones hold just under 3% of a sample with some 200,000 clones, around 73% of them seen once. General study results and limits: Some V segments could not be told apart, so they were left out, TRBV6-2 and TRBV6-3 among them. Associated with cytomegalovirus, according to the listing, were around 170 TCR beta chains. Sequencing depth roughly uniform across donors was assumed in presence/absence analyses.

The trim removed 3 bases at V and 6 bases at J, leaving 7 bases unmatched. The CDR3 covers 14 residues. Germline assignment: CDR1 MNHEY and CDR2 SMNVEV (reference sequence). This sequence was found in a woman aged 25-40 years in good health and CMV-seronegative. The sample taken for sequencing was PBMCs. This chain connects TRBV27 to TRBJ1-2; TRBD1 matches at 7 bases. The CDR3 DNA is TGTGCCAGCAGTTTGAAGACAGGGTCCCATGGCTACACCTTC. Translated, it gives CASSLKTGSHGYTF.